The present T cell receptor beta chain was sequenced within a study of T cells in Graves' hyperthyroidism and ophthalmopathy. For the study at large: At the time of initial diagnosis and before any treatment, peripheral blood was collected.

Newly diagnosed hyperthyroidism patients aged 18 to 65 years had disease lasting under 2 months. RNA transcripts gave rise to amplified TCR beta CDR3 regions. During a first-round RT-PCR of the TCR CDR3, the HTBI primer set was used. TCRdb used MiXCR to reprocess the multiplex PCR reads, holding one entry per CDR3 protein. The sample carries about 420,000 distinct CDR3 sequences, roughly 14% recorded once. This clonotype was detected a few times. Sequenced sample: blood. This clonotype originated in a young woman with Graves' hyperthyroidism.

CDR3 loop: CASSFRGRGQTKPGYGYTF. The CDR3, as DNA: TGTGCCAGCAGTTTTCGGGGGAGGGGACAGACTAAACCCGGCTATGGCTACACCTTC. The chain links TRBV12-3 or TRBV12-4 to TRBJ1-2; TRBD1 matches at 7 bases. The CDR3 has 19 amino acids. The junction had 20 bases not matched to a gene; V was cut back by 3 bases and J by 4 bases.